These 13 T cell receptor beta chains were sequenced from one sample in a study of T cell clones after liver transplantation. Method: immunoSEQ multiplex PCR; TCRdb's copy keeps in-frame clones and lacks some. This table has over 45,000 clones, more than 65% appearing once. This material consisted of CD4+ T cells from blood, taken approximately 52 months after liver transplant. The origin of the receptors is a human patient who received a liver transplant. Some of the T cells might come from the graft donor.

The gene calls are TRBV27 and TRBJ2-4, with a tentative D call TRBD2 (6 bases). The CDR3 consists of 17 residues. CDR1 and CDR2 from the germline V gene are MNHEY and SMNVEV (reference sequence). V lost 5 bases and J lost 0, with 17 bases in between. CDR3 amino acids: CASSPGSGRLAKNIQYF. In DNA, the CDR3 is TGTGCCAGCAGTCCCGGTTCAGGGAGGTTAGCCAAAAACATTCAGTACTTC.

This chain uses TRBV6-1 with TRBJ2-2; 7 bases match TRBD1. The germline CDR1 and CDR2 sequences are MNHNS and SASEGT. This CDR3 is 14 amino acids long. The V and J ends lost 7 bases and 3 bases, in that order; junction bases with no gene match: 5. The CDR3 sequence: CASIQGLYTGELFF. CDR3 sequence (DNA): TGTGCCAGCATACAGGGGCTGTACACCGGGGAGCTGTTTTTT.

The gene calls are TRBV29-1 and TRBJ2-1; D not certain. Germline V gives CDR1 SQVTM, CDR2 ANQGSEA. V lost 8 bases, J lost 4 bases, and 27 bases lay in between. CDR3 length equals 17 residues. This CDR3 is CSSTATERGRMYNEQFF. The CDR3 DNA reads as TGCAGCTCCACCGCGACGGAGCGTGGCCGAATGTACAATGAGCAGTTCTTC.

This chain links TRBV9 with TRBJ1-2; D call uncertain. Per germline, CDR1 SGDLS and CDR2 YYNGEE. The CDR3 consists of 15 residues. V dropped 0 bases and J dropped 5 bases, with 14 bases sitting between them. The CDR3 protein is CASSVDLGEPYGYTF. The DNA of the CDR3 is TGTGCCAGCAGCGTAGATCTCGGGGAACCTTATGGCTACACCTTC.

This clone occurred many times. The genes are TRBV6-6 and TRBJ1-2; 7 nucleotides agree with TRBD1. Trimming removed 5 bases from V and 2 bases from J; junction bases left unmatched: 5. This CDR3 is built from 14 residues. Germline V gene lookup returns CDR1 MNHNY and CDR2 SVGAGI (reference sequence). In DNA form, the CDR3 reads TGTGCCAGCAGTCAGGAGACAGGGAACTATGGCTACACCTTC. This codes for CASSQETGNYGYTF.

The V gene is TRBV9, the J gene TRBJ1-4; D not resolved. Germline loops: CDR1 SGDLS, CDR2 YYNGEE. CDR3 length: 15 amino acids. Trimming cost V 0 bases and J 7 bases, with 13 bases left between them. The CDR3 DNA reads TGTGCCAGCAGCGTAGCCGGCGGGCGGGGTGAAAAACTGTTTTTT. Protein sequence: CASSVAGGRGEKLFF.

CDR3 nucleotides: TGTGCCAGCTCGCCTCAGAACACTGAAGCTTTCTTT. As protein: CASSPQNTEAFF. This chain uses TRBV18 with TRBJ1-1, with D unresolved. Per the germline V gene, CDR1 is KGHSH and CDR2 is LQKENI. The CDR3 totals 12 residues. Trimming removed 6 bases at V and 1 base at J, with 6 bases between.

This clone was picked up a small number of times. This sequence joins TRBV5-4 and TRBJ2-5; perhaps TRBD2 as D (7 bases). Germline V lookup: CDR1 SGHNT, CDR2 YYREEE (reference sequence). Trimming took off 3 bases at V and 5 bases at J, with 20 bases between the two ends. The CDR3 length is 16 residues. Here the CDR3 reads CASSSLQRGGGETQYF. CDR3 nucleotide sequence: TGTGCCAGCAGCTCGTTACAGCGGGGAGGGGGGGAGACCCAGTACTTC.

J is TRBJ2-1 and V is TRBV19; 7 bases are shared with TRBD2. Germline V gene lookup returns CDR1 LNHDA and CDR2 SQIVND (reference sequence). Trimming took 6 bases from V and 4 from J; bases not matched to a gene: 18. This CDR3 has 18 residues. CDR3 residues: CASSHGGNRGWKYNEQFF. CDR3 in DNA: TGTGCCAGTAGCCACGGGGGGAACCGGGGTTGGAAATACAATGAGCAGTTCTTC. The variable domain in full, with the rest retrieved from reference TRBV19 and TRBJ2-1, is DGGITQSPKYLFRKEGQNVTLSCEQNLNHDAMYWYRQDPGQGLRLIYYSQIVNDFQKGDIAEGYSVSREKKESFPLTVTSAQKNPTAFYLCASSHGGNRGWKYNEQFFGPGTRLTVL.

This clone was seen a few times. The rearrangement uses TRBV6-1 and TRBJ2-2; D perhaps matches TRBD2 (6 bases). The CDR3 is made up of 14 amino acids. Germline lookup yields CDR1 MNHNS and CDR2 SASEGT. V was trimmed by 7 bases and J by 4 bases, leaving 13 bases between them. CDR3 bases: TGTGCCAGCACCAGTCTGGGACTCACCGGGGAGCTGTTTTTT. Amino acid sequence: CASTSLGLTGELFF.

The rearrangement joins TRBV5-4 to TRBJ2-5; 9 positions match TRBD2. The V and J ends lost 4 bases and 2 bases, in that order; junction bases with no gene match: 6. The CDR3 covers 15 residues. The V gene's germline CDR1 is SGHNT and CDR2 YYREEE (reference sequence). CDR3 loop: CASSGRLAEQETQYF. Written as DNA, the CDR3 is TGTGCCAGCAGCGGCCGACTAGCGGAACAAGAGACCCAGTACTTC.

As regards this clone: At one of its ends the junction is not consistent with the germline gene, which may arise from a read error. J is TRBJ1-3 and V is TRBV6-1; possibly TRBD1 for D (6 bases). Germline-derived CDR1 and CDR2 are MNHNS and SASEGT. The CDR3 totals 16 residues. CDR3 residues: CASSQAGGGSGNTIYF. The CDR3 coding sequence is TGTGCCAGCAGTCAAGCCGGGGGCGGCTCTGGAAACACCATATATTTT.

The V and J genes are TRBV27 and TRBJ2-2; TRBD1 matches at 7 bases. The CDR3 contains 16 residues. V lost 3 bases and J lost 2; bases outside the gene matches: 6. CDR1 and CDR2 (germline): MNHEY, SMNVEV (reference sequence). The CDR3 here is CASSFLGQRNTGELFF. CDR3 in DNA: TGTGCCAGCAGTTTCCTGGGACAGCGAAACACCGGGGAGCTGTTTTTT.